This T cell receptor (beta chain) was identified during a study of vaccination and CD4 T cells after COVID-19. This clonotype occurred a few times. The antigen remains undetermined. Trimming removed 7 bases from V and 3 bases from J; junction bases left unmatched: 9. CDR1 is SNHLY, CDR2 FYNNEI, per germline. The CDR3 covers 16 residues. Noted treatment: 10-day PBMC culture with coronavirus spike peptide pools or control peptides (ViraFEST assay). The Oncomine TCR Beta short-read assay sequenced DNA from cultured CD4+ T cells. TCRdb ran MiXCR on the PCR reads and lists one entry per CDR3 protein. This sample yields approximately 26,000 distinct CDR3 sequences, of which roughly 40% are seen a single time; about a tenth belongs to the top ten.

The chain is built from TRBV2 and TRBJ2-3, with 11 bases matching TRBD2. This clonotype was obtained from a human donor who had recovered from COVID-19. Input material: CD4+ T cells from blood, cultured in vitro. CDR3 sequence reads: CASTPTSGMETDTQYF. The CDR3 DNA reads as TGTGCCAGCACTCCGACTAGCGGGATGGAAACAGATACGCAGTATTTT. The full variable domain, in which reference TRBV2 and TRBJ2-3 provide the parts outside the CDR3, is EPEVTQTPSHQVTQMGQEVILRCVPISNHLYFYWYRQILGQKVEFLVSFYNNEISEKSEIFDDQFSVERPDGSNFTLKIRSTKLEDSAMYFCASTPTSGMETDTQYFGPGTRLTVL.